These T cell receptor beta chains were read from a single sample in a study of spatial heterogeneity in lung cancer. MiXCR, applied by TCRdb to the 5' RACE reads, yields one record per CDR3 protein. The sample yields around 11,000 distinct CDR3 sequences, roughly 12% seen once. Specimen: lung tumor tissue, collected at surgery. Source of these receptors: a female donor with early-stage non-small cell lung cancer. CDR3s include the opening cysteine and the closing phenylalanine or tryptophan. A D gene is named only where the DNA matches it firmly. Clone size is stated in some rows and not others, as once, few, many or a class when expanded.

len: 16
d_gene: TRBD1
abundance: many
j_gene: TRBJ2-3
v_gene: TRBV7-3
CDR3nt: TGTGCCAGCAGCGCGCCCACAGGGGGCTCCACAGATACGCAGTATTTT
CDR3aa: CASSAPTGGSTDTQYF

len: 13
d_gene: NA
abundance: many
j_gene: TRBJ2-1
v_gene: TRBV10-3
CDR3nt: TGTGCCATCAGCGGTTACCAGTACGATGAGCAGTTCTTC
CDR3aa: CAISGYQYDEQFF

len: 16
d_gene: TRBD2
abundance: once
j_gene: TRBJ2-7
v_gene: TRBV20-1
CDR3nt: TGCAGTGCCTCCGGGGGGGGCGGACTAGACCCCTACGAGCAGTACTTC
CDR3aa: CSASGGGGLDPYEQYF

len: 13
d_gene: NA
abundance: NA
j_gene: TRBJ1-2
v_gene: TRBV6-6
CDR3nt: TGTGCCAGCAGTCCGCTGGGAGGCTATGGCTACACCTTC
CDR3aa: CASSPLGGYGYTF

len: 13
d_gene: NA
abundance: many
j_gene: TRBJ2-3
v_gene: TRBV20-1
CDR3nt: TGCAGTGCTAGAGATGAGATCCCAGATACGCAGTATTTT
CDR3aa: CSARDEIPDTQYF

len: 12
d_gene: NA
abundance: NA
j_gene: TRBJ1-6
v_gene: TRBV27
CDR3nt: TGTGCCAGCAGTTTGGGAGGGGCAGCCCTCCACTTT
CDR3aa: CASSLGGAALHF

len: 15
d_gene: NA
abundance: many
j_gene: TRBJ2-1
v_gene: TRBV11-2
CDR3nt: TGTGCCAGCAGCTACGACCGGGGGGCCCACAATGAGCAGTTCTTC
CDR3aa: CASSYDRGAHNEQFF

len: 13
d_gene: NA
abundance: few
j_gene: TRBJ1-1
v_gene: TRBV7-8
CDR3nt: TGTGCCAGCAGCTTGGGACAGAACACTGAAGCTTTCTTT
CDR3aa: CASSLGQNTEAFF

len: 14
d_gene: NA
abundance: NA
j_gene: TRBJ1-1
v_gene: TRBV6-2/TRBV6-3
CDR3nt: TGTGCCAGCAGTTATCGTTCTATTATCAGTGAAGCTTTCTTT
CDR3aa: CASSYRSIISEAFF

len: 15
d_gene: NA
abundance: many
j_gene: TRBJ2-5
v_gene: TRBV19
CDR3nt: TGTGCCAGTAGCCGGGGAAGCGTGTACCAAGAGACCCAGTACTTC
CDR3aa: CASSRGSVYQETQYF

len: 14
d_gene: NA
abundance: medium-sized
j_gene: TRBJ1-2
v_gene: TRBV3-1
CDR3nt: TGTGCCAGCAGCCCGGGACGAGGGTTCTATGGCTACACCTTC
CDR3aa: CASSPGRGFYGYTF

len: 14
d_gene: TRBD2
abundance: many
j_gene: TRBJ2-3
v_gene: TRBV10-3
CDR3nt: TGTGCCATCGGCCCAGCGGGGGGCACAGATACGCAGTATTTT
CDR3aa: CAIGPAGGTDTQYF

len: 13
d_gene: TRBD2
abundance: NA
j_gene: TRBJ2-4
v_gene: TRBV30
CDR3nt: TGTGCCTGGACCACTAGCGTCCCAAGCATTCAGTACTTC
CDR3aa: CAWTTSVPSIQYF

len: 11
d_gene: NA
abundance: medium-sized
j_gene: TRBJ2-5
v_gene: TRBV3-1
CDR3nt: TGTGCCAGCAGTAGTGCGGAGACCCAGTACTTC
CDR3aa: CASSSAETQYF

len: 15
d_gene: NA
abundance: many
j_gene: TRBJ1-2
v_gene: TRBV28
CDR3nt: TGTGCCAGCAGTTTATTGGGGCAGTGGGACTATGGCTACACCTTC
CDR3aa: CASSLLGQWDYGYTF

len: 15
d_gene: TRBD2
abundance: hyperexpanded
j_gene: TRBJ2-5
v_gene: TRBV29-1
CDR3nt: TGCAGCGTTGAAAAGGAGCGGGACCTCCAAGAGACCCAGTACTTC
CDR3aa: CSVEKERDLQETQYF

len: 18
d_gene: TRBD2
abundance: many
j_gene: TRBJ2-5
v_gene: TRBV6-6
CDR3nt: TGTGCCAGCAGTTACCCACATGGGACTAGCGGACGACAAGAGACCCAGTACTTC
CDR3aa: CASSYPHGTSGRQETQYF

len: 18
d_gene: TRBD2
abundance: many
j_gene: TRBJ2-1
v_gene: TRBV10-3
CDR3nt: TGTGCCATCAGTGTGACTTCGTCCAGCGGGAGTAGTGGATTGATGCAGTTCTTC
CDR3aa: CAISVTSSSGSSGLMQFF

len: 15
d_gene: TRBD1
abundance: many
j_gene: TRBJ1-4
v_gene: TRBV7-9
CDR3nt: TGTGCCAGCAGCCCCTCAGGGGGGTCTAATGAAAAACTGTTTTTT
CDR3aa: CASSPSGGSNEKLFF

len: 13
d_gene: NA
abundance: many
j_gene: TRBJ1-4
v_gene: TRBV7-8
CDR3nt: TGTGCCAGCAGCTTAGTCGGTTCGCCAAAACTGTTTTTT
CDR3aa: CASSLVGSPKLFF

len: 15
d_gene: NA
abundance: many
j_gene: TRBJ1-2
v_gene: TRBV7-8
CDR3nt: TGTGCCAGCAGCGTTGCGTTCCAGGGCGGCTATGGCTACACCTTC
CDR3aa: CASSVAFQGGYGYTF

len: 13
d_gene: NA
abundance: few
j_gene: TRBJ1-1
v_gene: TRBV2
CDR3nt: TGTGCCAGCAGTGTTGGGCCGAACACTGAAGCTTTCTTT
CDR3aa: CASSVGPNTEAFF

len: 18
d_gene: NA
abundance: NA
j_gene: TRBJ2-3
v_gene: TRBV7-8
CDR3nt: TGTGCCAGCAGCCAAAAGCGACTAGATTTAAGATCCACAGATACGCAGTATTTT
CDR3aa: CASSQKRLDLRSTDTQYF

len: 9
d_gene: NA
abundance: NA
j_gene: TRBJ1-2
v_gene: TRBV29-1
CDR3nt: TGCAGCGTTGACACCGGCTACACCTTC
CDR3aa: CSVDTGYTF

len: 15
d_gene: NA
abundance: NA
j_gene: TRBJ2-3
v_gene: TRBV12-3/TRBV12-4
CDR3nt: TGTGCCAGCAGTCCTTTTGGGGCCGGGGCAGATACGCAGTATTTT
CDR3aa: CASSPFGAGADTQYF

len: 14
d_gene: NA
abundance: many
j_gene: TRBJ1-1
v_gene: TRBV7-9
CDR3nt: TGTGCCAGCAGCTTAGCGGAACGAGGGACTGAAGCTTTCTTT
CDR3aa: CASSLAERGTEAFF

len: 13
d_gene: NA
abundance: many
j_gene: TRBJ1-1
v_gene: TRBV2
CDR3nt: TGTGCCAGCGGGGATGGGATGAACACTGAAGCTTTCTTT
CDR3aa: CASGDGMNTEAFF

len: 14
d_gene: NA
abundance: few
j_gene: TRBJ1-6
v_gene: TRBV6-2/TRBV6-3
CDR3nt: TGTGCCAGCAGTTACCCAGACTTTAATTCACCCCTCCACTTT
CDR3aa: CASSYPDFNSPLHF

len: 16
d_gene: NA
abundance: medium-sized
j_gene: TRBJ2-1
v_gene: TRBV20-1
CDR3nt: TGCAGTGCTGCCACTTACGAGGGACGGGTCTACAATGAGCAGTTCTTC
CDR3aa: CSAATYEGRVYNEQFF

len: 15
d_gene: NA
abundance: NA
j_gene: TRBJ2-7
v_gene: TRBV4-3
CDR3nt: TGCGCCAGCAGCCAAGTCGGGACAACCCCCTACGAGCAGTACTTC
CDR3aa: CASSQVGTTPYEQYF

len: 14
d_gene: NA
abundance: many
j_gene: TRBJ1-5
v_gene: TRBV30
CDR3nt: TGTGCCTGGAGTGGGGGGGCTCCTGATCAGCCCCAGCATTTT
CDR3aa: CAWSGGAPDQPQHF

len: 14
d_gene: TRBD2
abundance: many
j_gene: TRBJ2-5
v_gene: TRBV10-3
CDR3nt: TGTGCCATCAGTAAGCGGGGGGAGCAAGAGACCCAGTACTTC
CDR3aa: CAISKRGEQETQYF

len: 18
d_gene: NA
abundance: once
j_gene: TRBJ1-5
v_gene: TRBV4-2
CDR3nt: TGTGCCAGCAGCCCGGCTTTTCGGGGGGTGGGTAGCAATCAGCCCCAGCATTTT
CDR3aa: CASSPAFRGVGSNQPQHF

len: 16
d_gene: NA
abundance: NA
j_gene: TRBJ1-2
v_gene: TRBV18
CDR3nt: TGTGCCAGCTCATCCAGCTCGGGCGGCCATAACTATGGCTACACCTTC
CDR3aa: CASSSSSGGHNYGYTF

len: 15
d_gene: NA
abundance: many
j_gene: TRBJ2-1
v_gene: TRBV5-1
CDR3nt: TGCGCCAGCAGCTTGGAAGGGGGGTCCTACAATGAGCAGTTCTTC
CDR3aa: CASSLEGGSYNEQFF

len: 15
d_gene: TRBD2
abundance: few
j_gene: TRBJ2-1
v_gene: TRBV4-3
CDR3nt: TGCGCCAGCAGCCAAGGTGGCGGGAGGTACTATGAGCAGTTCTTC
CDR3aa: CASSQGGGRYYEQFF

len: 15
d_gene: NA
abundance: few
j_gene: TRBJ2-2
v_gene: TRBV10-3
CDR3nt: TGTGCCATCAGTGGCGGACAGAGAAACACCGGGGAGCTGTTTTTT
CDR3aa: CAISGGQRNTGELFF

len: 11
d_gene: TRBD1
abundance: many
j_gene: TRBJ1-1
v_gene: TRBV20-1
CDR3nt: TGCAGTGCAACGTCAGGGGGGGTCGCTTTCTTT
CDR3aa: CSATSGGVAFF

len: 11
d_gene: NA
abundance: many
j_gene: TRBJ2-7
v_gene: TRBV6-2/TRBV6-3
CDR3nt: TGTGCCAGCAGTGACTCCTACGAGCAGTACTTC
CDR3aa: CASSDSYEQYF

len: 15
d_gene: NA
abundance: many
j_gene: TRBJ1-2
v_gene: TRBV10-3
CDR3nt: TGTGCCATCAGTGAAGGGAGTACTACTGGCTATGGCTACACCTTC
CDR3aa: CAISEGSTTGYGYTF

len: 13
d_gene: NA
abundance: NA
j_gene: TRBJ1-1
v_gene: TRBV7-7
CDR3nt: TGTGCCGGCCAACAGGGTTGGAACACTGAAGCTTTCTTT
CDR3aa: CAGQQGWNTEAFF

len: 14
d_gene: NA
abundance: NA
j_gene: TRBJ2-1
v_gene: TRBV7-9
CDR3nt: TGTGCCAGCAGCTTATCCGAGTTCCGCGGTGAGCAGTTCTTC
CDR3aa: CASSLSEFRGEQFF

len: 16
d_gene: TRBD1
abundance: NA
j_gene: TRBJ2-7
v_gene: TRBV20-1
CDR3nt: TGCAGTGCTAGAGACAGGGGGTTCGTGGGGCCCTACGAGCAGTACTTC
CDR3aa: CSARDRGFVGPYEQYF

len: 15
d_gene: TRBD1
abundance: many
j_gene: TRBJ2-2
v_gene: TRBV7-2
CDR3nt: TGTGCCAGCAGCCGGGACAGCTCGAACACCGGGGAGCTGTTTTTT
CDR3aa: CASSRDSSNTGELFF

len: 15
d_gene: TRBD2
abundance: medium-sized
j_gene: TRBJ2-2
v_gene: TRBV11-2
CDR3nt: TGTGCCAGCAGCCCACTAGCGGGAGGCACCGGGGAGCTGTTTTTT
CDR3aa: CASSPLAGGTGELFF

len: 14
d_gene: NA
abundance: many
j_gene: TRBJ1-1
v_gene: TRBV9
CDR3nt: TGTGCCAGCAGCCCCCGACAGTTGAACACTGAAGCTTTCTTT
CDR3aa: CASSPRQLNTEAFF

len: 15
d_gene: NA
abundance: many
j_gene: TRBJ2-5
v_gene: TRBV27
CDR3nt: TGTGCCAGCAGTTTAGGGCAAGGCCCTGCGCGGACCCAGTACTTC
CDR3aa: CASSLGQGPARTQYF

len: 15
d_gene: TRBD2
abundance: many
j_gene: TRBJ2-5
v_gene: TRBV20-1
CDR3nt: TGCAGTGCTAGAGACCCAACTAGCGGTGGAGAGACCCAGTACTTC
CDR3aa: CSARDPTSGGETQYF

len: 11
d_gene: TRBD2
abundance: once
j_gene: TRBJ2-5
v_gene: TRBV30
CDR3nt: TGTGCCTGGGGGGGGGAGGTGACCCAGTACTTC
CDR3aa: CAWGGEVTQYF